The 2 T cell receptor beta chains listed next were all sequenced from one sample in a study of T cell responses to AZD1222 COVID-19 vaccine (dated by TCRdb to about 2021). This specimen's time point label, per the study, means: baseline before first vaccination. Libraries were made using the immunoSEQ multiplex PCR assay. Entries here come from immuneACCESS through TCRdb and include only in-frame sequences with V and J called. Some clones fail to appear in such tables; in the studies checked, an unresolved V gene covers under half of the shortfall, and the cause of the remainder is unknown. In all, the sample holds about 120,000 clones, and approximately 92% of those were seen once. The ten largest clones add up to about 3% of the sample. The sequences come from peripheral blood, collected on day 0 of AZD1222 vaccination. Receptors were obtained from an adult in good health.

The chain uses TRBV28 and TRBJ1-1; D unclear. Trimming cost V 5 bases and J 8 bases, with 21 bases left between them. This CDR3 region has 15 residues. From germline, CDR1 is MDHEN and CDR2 SYDVKM. CDR3 amino acids: CASSLPTDRRLEAFF. The DNA for the CDR3 is TGTGCCAGCAGTCTCCCGACTGACCGGCGACTGGAAGCTTTCTTT.

The J gene is TRBJ1-2, the V gene TRBV5-4, with a tentative D call TRBD1 (5 bases). The CDR3 length is 13 residues. Germline loops: CDR1 SGHNT, CDR2 YYREEE (reference sequence). Trimming removed 1 base at V and 8 bases at J, with 12 bases between. DNA of the CDR3: TGTGCCAGCAGCTTGCGGGGGGGAGAGGGCTACACCTTC. Its protein is CASSLRGGEGYTF.